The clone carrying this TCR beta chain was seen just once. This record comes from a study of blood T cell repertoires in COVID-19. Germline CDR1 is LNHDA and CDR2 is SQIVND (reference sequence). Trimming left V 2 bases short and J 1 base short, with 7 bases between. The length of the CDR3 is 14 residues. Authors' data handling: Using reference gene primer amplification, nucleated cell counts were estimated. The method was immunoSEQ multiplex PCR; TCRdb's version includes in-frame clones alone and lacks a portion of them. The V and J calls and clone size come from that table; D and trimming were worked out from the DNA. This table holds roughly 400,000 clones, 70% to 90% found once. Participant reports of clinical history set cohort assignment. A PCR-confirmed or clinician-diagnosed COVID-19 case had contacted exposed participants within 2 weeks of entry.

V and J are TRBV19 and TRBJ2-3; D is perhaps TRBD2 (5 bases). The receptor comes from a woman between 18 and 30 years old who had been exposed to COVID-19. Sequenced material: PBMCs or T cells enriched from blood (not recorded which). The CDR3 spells CASSIYGGTDTQYF. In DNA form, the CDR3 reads TGTGCCAGTAGTATATACGGGGGCACAGATACGCAGTATTTT.